One sample yielded the 27 T cell receptor beta chains listed below, sequenced in a study of T cells after posttransplantation cyclophosphamide (dated by TCRdb to the mid-2010s). Library generation was performed with the immunoSEQ multiplex PCR assay. In its TCRdb copy, this immuneACCESS table keeps in-frame sequences only and misses some clones. Where compared with another copy, unresolved V genes explain less than half of these, and the others have no known cause. Recorded for this sample are 15,000 to 20,000 clones; about 82% of them occurred a single time. The ten most abundant clones make up under 3.5% of the sample. The control cohort consisted of approximately 12 patients who had myeloablative marrow transplants with methotrexate plus a calcineurin inhibitor and who were sampled 1 year after transplant. Material: PBMCs, obtained nearly 450 days after allogeneic stem cell transplant with calcineurin inhibitor and methotrexate. The source is a young adult male patient who received an allogeneic stem cell transplant from an unrelated donor, was CMV-positive, and had acute and chronic GVHD. Following a transplant, a fraction of the T cells may be traceable to the graft donor.

The chain combines TRBV9 with TRBJ2-7; weak D call: TRBD1 (5 bases). V was trimmed by 4 bases and J by 6 bases, leaving 11 bases between them. CDR1 is SGDLS, CDR2 YYNGEE, per germline. The CDR3 spans 12 residues. CDR3 bases: TGTGCCAGCAGCCCGCCCCAGGGCGAGCAGTACTTC. This sequence encodes CASSPPQGEQYF.

V usage is TRBV28 and J usage is TRBJ2-5; TRBD1 matches 7 bases. This CDR3 has 15 amino acids. The germline V gene encodes CDR1 MDHEN and CDR2 SYDVKM. V lost 6 bases and J lost 2; bases outside the gene matches: 9. CDR3 sequence: CASRQPLGQQETQYF. CDR3 bases: TGTGCCAGCAGGCAACCACTGGGACAGCAAGAGACCCAGTACTTC.

The chain joins TRBV9 to TRBJ1-2; D might be TRBD1 (5 bases). V shed 0 bases and J shed 4 bases, with 13 bases lying between them. CDR3 length equals 15 residues. Germline-derived CDR1 and CDR2 are SGDLS and YYNGEE. CDR3 nucleotide sequence: TGTGCCAGCAGCGTAGAGGCAGGGTGGGCCTATGGCTACACCTTC. It translates to CASSVEAGWAYGYTF.

The gene calls are TRBV9 and TRBJ2-1; TRBD2 is a possible D gene (5 bases). The CDR3 has 15 amino acids. The V end was cut by 0 bases, the J end by 5 bases, with 12 bases between. Germline CDR1 SGDLS, CDR2 YYNGEE. The CDR3 loop reads CASSVETNRDNEQFF. The CDR3, as DNA: TGTGCCAGCAGCGTAGAGACTAACCGGGACAATGAGCAGTTCTTC.

The V call is TRBV14, the J call TRBJ2-5; TRBD2 agrees at 14 bases. Germline CDR1 and CDR2: SGHDN and FVKESK. CDR3 length equals 16 residues. V lost 4 bases, J lost 11 bases, and 12 bases stayed unmatched. This CDR3 reads CASSLTRTSGRWEQYF. The CDR3, as DNA: TGTGCCAGCAGCCTCACCCGGACTAGCGGGAGGTGGGAGCAGTACTTC.

The CDR3: CSVAAYNEQFF. CDR3 bases: TGCAGTGTAGCCGCTTACAATGAGCAGTTCTTC. The chain couples TRBV20-1 to TRBJ2-1; no definite D call. This CDR3 comprises 11 residues. Trimming pared 7 bases from V and 4 bases from J, leaving 8 bases between. Germline values: CDR1 DFQATT, CDR2 SNEGSKA (reference sequence).

This clone has only a few counts. This chain connects TRBV4-1 to TRBJ1-3; D gene uncertain. V lost 4 bases and J 0 bases, leaving 7 bases between the germline ends. Germline-derived CDR1 and CDR2 are MGHRA and YSYEKL. The CDR3 runs to 14 residues. The CDR3 DNA reads as TGCGCCAGCAGCCTAGTCCTCTCTGGAAACACCATATATTTT. Protein product: CASSLVLSGNTIYF.

V gene TRBV11-2 combines with J gene TRBJ2-7, with 8 bases that match TRBD2. This CDR3 is built from 14 residues. CDR1 is SGHAT, CDR2 FQNNGV, per germline. V lost 6 bases to trimming and J lost 2 bases; unmatched junction nucleotides: 6. The CDR3 loop is CASRETSETYEQYF. In DNA, the CDR3 is TGTGCCAGCAGGGAGACTAGCGAGACCTACGAGCAGTACTTC.

The chain recombines TRBV11-3 with TRBJ2-7; 11 bases line up with TRBD2. Trimming at V came to 5 bases and at J to 6 bases, leaving 15 bases not matched to a gene. The germline gives CDR1 SGHNT, CDR2 YENEEA. The CDR3 is 17 amino acids. CDR3 in amino acids: CASSPGLAGGERGEQYF. The DNA for the CDR3 is TGTGCCAGCAGCCCGGGCCTAGCGGGGGGCGAGCGTGGCGAGCAGTACTTC.

This sequence joins TRBV19 and TRBJ1-5, with D perhaps matching TRBD1 (5 bases). Germline values: CDR1 LNHDA, CDR2 SQIVND (reference sequence). This CDR3 spans 13 amino acids. The V end lost 6 bases, the J end lost 6 bases, and 12 bases lay between the germline ends. The CDR3 region is CASRGVGSQPQHF. CDR3 DNA: TGTGCCAGTAGAGGGGTAGGTAGTCAGCCCCAGCATTTT.

V is TRBV4-2 and J is TRBJ1-2, with D uncertain. The germline CDR1 and CDR2 sequences are LGHNA and YNFKEQ. Trimming removed 0 bases from V and 8 bases from J, with 7 bases in between. The CDR3 sequence is 12 residues long. In nucleotides, the CDR3 is TGTGCCAGCAGCCAAGAGCCGGGGGGCTACACCTTC. As protein: CASSQEPGGYTF.

CDR3 bases: TGTGCCAGCAGCTTGACAGGAGCCCAAGAGACCCAGTACTTC. Translation: CASSLTGAQETQYF. The genes are TRBV11-3 and TRBJ2-5, with D possibly TRBD1 on 6 matching bases. CDR3 length: 14 residues. CDR1 SGHNT and CDR2 YENEEA come from the germline V gene. Trimming removed 3 bases at V and 1 base at J, with 9 bases between.

J is TRBJ2-1 and V is TRBV28, with D maybe TRBD1 (8 bases). The CDR3 extends over 14 amino acids. Trimming took off 7 bases at V and 7 bases at J, with 17 bases between the two ends. Germline assignment: CDR1 MDHEN and CDR2 SYDVKM. Here the CDR3 DNA reads TGTGCCAGCACCAGGGGGCTAGCGGTGAATGAGCAGTTCTTC. It codes for CASTRGLAVNEQFF.

The CDR3 reads CASSLIGVHEQYF. The CDR3 nucleotides are TGTGCCAGCAGCTTGATCGGGGTCCACGAGCAGTACTTC. The rearrangement uses TRBV5-6 and TRBJ2-7; the D gene is possibly TRBD2 (5 bases). The CDR3 spans 13 residues. With 1 base removed from V and 5 bases from J, the gap between germline ends came to 10 bases. Germline CDR1 and CDR2: SGHDT and YYEEEE.

The chain combines TRBV19 with TRBJ1-1; D remains unclear. The CDR3 has 12 residues. Germline V lookup: CDR1 LNHDA, CDR2 SQIVND (reference sequence). Trimming stripped 4 bases from V and 1 base from J, with 4 bases between. CDR3 loop: CASSKPNTEAFF. The CDR3 DNA reads as TGTGCCAGTAGTAAGCCGAACACTGAAGCTTTCTTT.

V gene TRBV28 combines with J gene TRBJ2-1; perhaps TRBD1 as D (6 bases). From germline, CDR1 is MDHEN and CDR2 SYDVKM. CDR3 length equals 14 residues. Trimming took off 1 base at V and 9 bases at J, with 13 bases between the two ends. CDR3 sequence (DNA): TGTGCCAGCAGTTTATCGTTCCAGGGGCTTGAGCAGTTCTTC. Its translation: CASSLSFQGLEQFF.

This sequence joins TRBV7-3 and TRBJ2-5, with D possibly being TRBD1 (6 bases). Per germline, CDR1 SGHTA and CDR2 FQGTGA. The CDR3 sequence is 16 residues long. The V and J ends lost 2 bases and 1 base respectively, with 14 bases between them. The CDR3 nucleotides read TGTGCCAGCAGCTTAGGGGGCCGAAGGACCCAAGAGACCCAGTACTTC. Translating it yields CASSLGGRRTQETQYF. Together with reference TRBV7-3 and TRBJ2-5, the CDR3 gives the full variable domain: GAGVSQTPSNKVTEKGKYVELRCDPISGHTALYWYRQSLGQGPEFLIYFQGTGAADDSGLPNDRFFAVRPEGSVSTLKIQRTERGDSAVYLCASSLGGRRTQETQYFGPGTRLLVL.

The chain couples TRBV4-3 to TRBJ1-1; TRBD1 aligns across 8 bases. This CDR3 comprises 15 residues. The V and J ends lost 1 base and 11 bases, in that order; junction bases with no gene match: 12. In germline, CDR1 is LGHNA, CDR2 YSLEER. As DNA, the CDR3 is TGCGCCAGCAGCCAAGCGACAGGGGTCGGGACCTTGGCTTTCTTT. Protein sequence: CASSQATGVGTLAFF.

This clone qualifies as large. This sequence joins TRBV28 and TRBJ2-7; D gene unclear. V lost 2 bases and J lost 6, with 8 bases in between. Germline V lookup: CDR1 MDHEN, CDR2 SYDVKM. This CDR3 region has 12 residues. CDR3 sequence reads: CASSLITGEQYF. CDR3 DNA sequence: TGTGCCAGCAGTTTAATAACGGGCGAGCAGTACTTC.

This clone was picked up a small number of times. V is TRBV5-1 and J is TRBJ2-1; 7 bases fit TRBD2. Trimming at V came to 0 bases and at J to 3 bases, leaving 9 bases not matched to a gene. Looked up from germline, CDR1 is SGHRS and CDR2 is YFSETQ. There are 17 residues in the CDR3. The CDR3 spells CASSLGPSGPNYNEQFF. The CDR3 region has the DNA TGCGCCAGCAGCTTGGGGCCTAGCGGACCGAACTACAATGAGCAGTTCTTC.

CDR3 sequence reads: CASSSGGVGNQPQHF. CDR3 sequence (DNA): TGTGCCAGCAGCTCGGGGGGAGTGGGCAATCAGCCCCAGCATTTT. The chain carries TRBV7-8 and TRBJ1-5; D might be TRBD1 (5 bases). The germline V and J ends were trimmed by 4 bases and 2 bases, with 12 bases remaining between them. The germline gives CDR1 SGHVS, CDR2 FQNEAQ. The CDR3 has 15 residues.

The V call is TRBV19, the J call TRBJ2-2; 10 bases are a match to TRBD2. Germline CDR1 LNHDA, CDR2 SQIVND (reference sequence). V lost 5 bases to trimming and J lost 4 bases; unmatched junction nucleotides: 4. This CDR3 spans 15 amino acids. In DNA, the CDR3 is TGTGCCAGTAGTGACAGCGGGAGGGTCACCGGGGAGCTGTTTTTT. Translated, it gives CASSDSGRVTGELFF.

This chain joins TRBV5-6 and TRBJ2-3, with 7 positions matching TRBD1. The CDR3 runs to 15 residues. Trimming at V came to 0 bases and at J to 4 bases, leaving 5 bases not matched to a gene. Germline CDR1 SGHDT, CDR2 YYEEEE. CDR3 residues: CASSLVEGAADTQYF. The CDR3 DNA follows: TGTGCCAGCAGCTTGGTAGAGGGGGCGGCAGATACGCAGTATTTT.

The rearrangement links TRBV29-1 to TRBJ2-7; 7 nucleotides agree with TRBD2. Germline CDR1 is SQVTM and CDR2 is ANQGSEA. Trimming took 3 bases from V and 6 from J; bases not matched to a gene: 8. The CDR3 covers 13 residues. As DNA, the CDR3 is TGCAGCGTTGACGCGGGAGTAGGCGTCGAGCAGTACTTC. Its protein is CSVDAGVGVEQYF.

The V call is TRBV6-5, the J call TRBJ2-1, with 8 positions matching TRBD1. The CDR3 loop spans 14 amino acids. Germline V gene data show CDR1 as MNHEY and CDR2 as SVGAGI. V shed 6 bases, J shed 5 bases, and the junction held 6 bases outside the gene matches. The CDR3 is CASRHPGGHNEQFF. The CDR3, as DNA: TGTGCCAGCAGGCATCCAGGGGGCCACAATGAGCAGTTCTTC.

The V gene is TRBV29-1, the J gene TRBJ2-1, with a tentative D call TRBD1 (6 bases). This CDR3 comprises 13 residues. Per the germline V gene, CDR1 is SQVTM and CDR2 is ANQGSEA. Trimming took 6 bases from V and 4 from J, leaving 13 bases between them. CDR3 nucleotide sequence: TGCAGCGTATCCTGGGGGCGGTACAATGAGCAGTTCTTC. Protein sequence: CSVSWGRYNEQFF.

The chain uses TRBV18 and TRBJ1-4; tentative D call: TRBD1 (5 bases). The CDR3 runs 16 residues. Trimming took 2 bases from V and 4 from J, leaving 14 bases between them. Per germline, CDR1 KGHSH and CDR2 LQKENI. For the CDR3, the DNA is TGTGCCAGCTCACCAGGAGCGGGGGTTATTAATGAAAAACTGTTTTTT. This sequence encodes CASSPGAGVINEKLFF.